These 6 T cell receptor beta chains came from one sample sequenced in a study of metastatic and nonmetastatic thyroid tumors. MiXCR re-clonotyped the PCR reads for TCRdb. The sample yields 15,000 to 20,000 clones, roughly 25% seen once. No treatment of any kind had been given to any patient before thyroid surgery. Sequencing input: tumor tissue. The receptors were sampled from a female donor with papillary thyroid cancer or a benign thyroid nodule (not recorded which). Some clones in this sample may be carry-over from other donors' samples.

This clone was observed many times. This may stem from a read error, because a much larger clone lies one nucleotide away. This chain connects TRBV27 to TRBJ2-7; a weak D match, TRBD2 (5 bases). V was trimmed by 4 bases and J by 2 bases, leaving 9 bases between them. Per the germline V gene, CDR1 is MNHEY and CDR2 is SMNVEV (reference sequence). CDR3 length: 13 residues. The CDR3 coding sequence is TGTGCCAGCAGTTCTGGACTGGCCTACGAGCAGTACTTC. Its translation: CASSSGLAYEQYF.

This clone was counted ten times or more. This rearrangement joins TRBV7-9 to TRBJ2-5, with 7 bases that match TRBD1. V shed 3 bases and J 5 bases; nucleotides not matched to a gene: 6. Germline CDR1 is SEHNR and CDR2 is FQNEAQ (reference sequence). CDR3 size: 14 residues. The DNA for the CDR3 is TGTGCCAGCAGCTTTGAGGGGGCTGCGGAGACCCAGTACTTC. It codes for CASSFEGAAETQYF. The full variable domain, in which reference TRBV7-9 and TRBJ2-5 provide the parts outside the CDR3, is DTGVSQNPRHKITKRGQNVTFRCDPISEHNRLYWYRQTLGQGPEFLTYFQNEAQLEKSRLLSDRFSAERPKGSFSTLEIQRTEQGDSAMYLCASSFEGAAETQYFGPGTRLLVL.

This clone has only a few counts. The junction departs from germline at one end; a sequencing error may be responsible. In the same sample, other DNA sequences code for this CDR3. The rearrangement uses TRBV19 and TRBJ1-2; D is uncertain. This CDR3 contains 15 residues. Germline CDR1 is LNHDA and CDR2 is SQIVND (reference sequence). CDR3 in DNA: TGTGGCAGTAGGACCTCAGGTGGCGCTAACTATGGCTACACCTTC. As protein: CGSRTSGGANYGYTF.

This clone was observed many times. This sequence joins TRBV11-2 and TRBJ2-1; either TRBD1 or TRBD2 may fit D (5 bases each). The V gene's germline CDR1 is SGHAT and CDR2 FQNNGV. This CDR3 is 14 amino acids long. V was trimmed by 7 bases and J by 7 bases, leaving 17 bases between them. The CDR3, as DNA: TGTGCCAGCACCTCCTCCGCCAGGGAGAATGAGCAGTTCTTC. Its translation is CASTSSARENEQFF.

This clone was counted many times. The CDR3 DNA reads as TGTGCCAGCAGCACGGGACTAGCCAACAATGAGCAGTTCTTC. This encodes CASSTGLANNEQFF. This sequence joins TRBV7-3 and TRBJ2-1, with 9 nucleotides matching TRBD2. With V trimmed by 5 bases and J by 5 bases, 4 bases remained unmatched. This CDR3 contains 14 residues. The germline V gene encodes CDR1 SGHTA and CDR2 FQGTGA.

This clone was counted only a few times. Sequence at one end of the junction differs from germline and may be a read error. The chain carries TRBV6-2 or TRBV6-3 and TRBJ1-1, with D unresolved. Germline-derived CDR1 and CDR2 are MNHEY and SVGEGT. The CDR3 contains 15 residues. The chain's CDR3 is CASSYGGPMNTGAFF. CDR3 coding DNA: TGTGCCAGCAGTTATGGAGGGCCGATGAACACTGGAGCTTTCTTT.